This T cell receptor (beta chain) was identified during a study of blood T cell repertoires in COVID-19. Overall study context: Sample material is recorded as cDNA or gDNA derived from T cells, B-cell-depleted T cells, or PBMCs.

This CDR3 contains 14 residues. V lost 5 bases and J 6 bases, leaving 14 bases between the germline ends. Germline V gives CDR1 SGHAT, CDR2 FQNNGV. In the authors' methods: Amplification with reference gene primers provided the estimates of nucleated cell counts. Clones were read by immunoSEQ multiplex PCR, and TCRdb kept only the in-frame ones, dropping some. Clone size and V and J calls were adopted from that table, with D and trimming inferred from the DNA. Here the sample spans 350,000 to 450,000 clones, around nine tenths being singletons. This clone has a single count. Material: PBMCs or T cells enriched from blood (not recorded which). The chain is built from TRBV11-2 and TRBJ2-1; maybe TRBD1 (6 bases). The receptor was derived from a young woman who had been exposed to COVID-19. Written as DNA, the CDR3 is TGTGCCAGCAGCCCGGGACAATCGCGCAATGAGCAGTTCTTC. Translation gives CASSPGQSRNEQFF.